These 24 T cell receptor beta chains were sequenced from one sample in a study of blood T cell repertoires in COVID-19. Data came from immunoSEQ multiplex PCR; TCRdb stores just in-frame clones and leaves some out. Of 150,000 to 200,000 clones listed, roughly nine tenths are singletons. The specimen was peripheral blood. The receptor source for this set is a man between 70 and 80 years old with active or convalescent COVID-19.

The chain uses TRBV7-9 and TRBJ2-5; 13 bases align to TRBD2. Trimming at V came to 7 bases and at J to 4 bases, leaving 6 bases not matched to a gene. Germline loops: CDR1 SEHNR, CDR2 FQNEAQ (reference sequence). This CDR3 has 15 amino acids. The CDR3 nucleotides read TGTGCCAGCATCGGACTAGCGGGAGTGGTAGAGACCCAGTACTTC. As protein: CASIGLAGVVETQYF.

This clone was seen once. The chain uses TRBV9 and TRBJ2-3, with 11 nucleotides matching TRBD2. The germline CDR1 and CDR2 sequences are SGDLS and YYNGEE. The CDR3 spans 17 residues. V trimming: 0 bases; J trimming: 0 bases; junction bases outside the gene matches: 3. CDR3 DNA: TGTGCCAGCAGCGTAGGGGTAGCGGGGGGGAGCACAGATACGCAGTATTTT. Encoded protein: CASSVGVAGGSTDTQYF.

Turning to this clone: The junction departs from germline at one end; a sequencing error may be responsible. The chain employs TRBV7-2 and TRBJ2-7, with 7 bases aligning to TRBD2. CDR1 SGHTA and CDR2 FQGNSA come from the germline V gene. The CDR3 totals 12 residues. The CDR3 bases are TGTGCCAGCAGCTTAGGTGGGAGGGGCTTAATATTC. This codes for CASSLGGRGLIF.

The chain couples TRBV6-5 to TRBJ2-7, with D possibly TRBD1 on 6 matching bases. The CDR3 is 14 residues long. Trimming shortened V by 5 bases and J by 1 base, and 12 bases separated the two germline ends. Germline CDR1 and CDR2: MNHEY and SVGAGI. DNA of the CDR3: TGTGCCAGCAGTACACAGGGTGGTTCCTACGAGCAGTACTTC. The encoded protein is CASSTQGGSYEQYF.

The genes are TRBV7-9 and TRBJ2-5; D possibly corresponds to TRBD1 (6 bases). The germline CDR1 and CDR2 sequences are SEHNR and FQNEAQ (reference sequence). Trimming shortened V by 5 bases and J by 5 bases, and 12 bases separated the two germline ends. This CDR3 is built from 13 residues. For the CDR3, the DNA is TGTGCCAGCAGCCGGGACATCCGTGAGACCCAGTACTTC. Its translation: CASSRDIRETQYF. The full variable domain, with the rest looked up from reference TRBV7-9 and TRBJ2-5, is DTGVSQNPRHKITKRGQNVTFRCDPISEHNRLYWYRQTLGQGPEFLTYFQNEAQLEKSRLLSDRFSAERPKGSFSTLEIQRTEQGDSAMYLCASSRDIRETQYFGPGTRLLVL.

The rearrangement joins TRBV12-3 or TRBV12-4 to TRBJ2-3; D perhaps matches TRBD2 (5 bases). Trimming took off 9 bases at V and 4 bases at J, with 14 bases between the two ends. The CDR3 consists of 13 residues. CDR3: CASGDYPPDTQYF. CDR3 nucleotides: TGTGCCAGTGGTGACTACCCACCAGATACGCAGTATTTT.

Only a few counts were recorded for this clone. CDR3 in amino acids: CASSPRTASYEQYF. CDR3 nucleotide sequence: TGCGCCAGCAGCCCACGGACAGCCAGCTACGAGCAGTACTTC. This rearrangement joins TRBV4-1 to TRBJ2-7, with a tentative D call TRBD1 (6 bases). The germline V gene has CDR1 MGHRA and CDR2 YSYEKL. CDR3 size: 14 residues. V dropped 4 bases and J dropped 3 bases, with 13 bases sitting between them.

This CDR3 is CASSSSRTPNYGYTF. DNA for the CDR3: TGTGCCAGTAGTAGTTCTCGGACACCGAACTATGGCTACACCTTC. The chain combines TRBV19 with TRBJ1-2; tentatively, D is TRBD1 (5 bases). With 4 bases removed from V and 2 bases from J, the gap between germline ends came to 14 bases. Germline CDR1 LNHDA, CDR2 SQIVND (reference sequence). The CDR3 runs to 15 residues.

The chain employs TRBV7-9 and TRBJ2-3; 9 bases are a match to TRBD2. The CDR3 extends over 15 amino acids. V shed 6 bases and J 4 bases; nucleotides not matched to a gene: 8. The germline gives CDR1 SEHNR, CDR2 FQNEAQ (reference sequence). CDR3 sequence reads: CASSSQREVADTQYF. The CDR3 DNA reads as TGTGCCAGCAGTTCCCAGCGGGAGGTAGCAGATACGCAGTATTTT. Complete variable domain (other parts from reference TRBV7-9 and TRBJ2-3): DTGVSQNPRHKITKRGQNVTFRCDPISEHNRLYWYRQTLGQGPEFLTYFQNEAQLEKSRLLSDRFSAERPKGSFSTLEIQRTEQGDSAMYLCASSSQREVADTQYFGPGTRLTVL.

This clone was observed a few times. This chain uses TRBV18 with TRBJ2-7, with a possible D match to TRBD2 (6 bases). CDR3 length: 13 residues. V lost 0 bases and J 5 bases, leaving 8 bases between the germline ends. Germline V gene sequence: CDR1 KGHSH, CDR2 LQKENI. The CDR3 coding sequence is TGTGCCAGCTCACCACCACGCGGGAACGAGCAGTACTTC. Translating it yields CASSPPRGNEQYF.

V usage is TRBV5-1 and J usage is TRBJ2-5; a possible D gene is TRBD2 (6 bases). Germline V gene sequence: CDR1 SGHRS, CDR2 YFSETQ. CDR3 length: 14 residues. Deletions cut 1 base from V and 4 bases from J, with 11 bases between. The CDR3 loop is CASSLSGGPETQYF. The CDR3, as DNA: TGCGCCAGCAGCTTGTCCGGGGGTCCAGAGACCCAGTACTTC.

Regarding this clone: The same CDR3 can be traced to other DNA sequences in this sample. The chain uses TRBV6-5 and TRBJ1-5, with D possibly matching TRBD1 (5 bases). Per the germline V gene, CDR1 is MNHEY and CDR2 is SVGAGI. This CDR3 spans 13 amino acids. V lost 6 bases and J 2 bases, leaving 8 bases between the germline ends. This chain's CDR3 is CASRLGGNQPQHF. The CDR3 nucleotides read TGTGCCAGCAGATTAGGGGGCAATCAGCCCCAGCATTTT.

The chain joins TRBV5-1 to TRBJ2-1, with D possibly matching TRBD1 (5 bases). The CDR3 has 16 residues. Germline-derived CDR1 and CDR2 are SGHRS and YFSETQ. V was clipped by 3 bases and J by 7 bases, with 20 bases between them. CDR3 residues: CASSWFRQGFLNEQFF. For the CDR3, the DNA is TGCGCCAGCAGCTGGTTCCGTCAGGGCTTTTTGAATGAGCAGTTCTTC.

DNA of the CDR3: TGTGCCAGCAGGGGACAGGGAAATTTGAACTATGGCTACACCTTC. It is translated as CASRGQGNLNYGYTF. The chain links TRBV6-5 to TRBJ1-2; 9 bases are a match to TRBD1. The CDR3 is 15 residues long. Germline CDR1 and CDR2: MNHEY and SVGAGI. J lost 2 bases, V lost 6 bases, and 7 bases had no gene match.

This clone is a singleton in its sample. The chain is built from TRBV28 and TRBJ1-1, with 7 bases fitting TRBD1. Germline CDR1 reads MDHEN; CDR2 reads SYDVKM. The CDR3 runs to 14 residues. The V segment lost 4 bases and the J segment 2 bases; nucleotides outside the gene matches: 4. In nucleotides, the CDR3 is TGTGCCAGCAGTTCGGGACAGCCTAACACTGAAGCTTTCTTT. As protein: CASSSGQPNTEAFF. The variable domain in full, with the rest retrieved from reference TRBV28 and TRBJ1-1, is DVKVTQSSRYLVKRTGEKVFLECVQDMDHENMFWYRQDPGLGLRLIYFSYDVKMKEKGDIPEGYSVSREKKERFSLILESASTNQTSMYLCASSSGQPNTEAFFGQGTRLTVV.

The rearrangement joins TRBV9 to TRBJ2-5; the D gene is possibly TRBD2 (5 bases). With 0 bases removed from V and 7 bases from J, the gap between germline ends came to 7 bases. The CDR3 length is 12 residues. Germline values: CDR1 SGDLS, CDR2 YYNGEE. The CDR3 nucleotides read TGTGCCAGCAGCGTAGTCGGAGGGACCCAGTACTTC. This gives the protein CASSVVGGTQYF.

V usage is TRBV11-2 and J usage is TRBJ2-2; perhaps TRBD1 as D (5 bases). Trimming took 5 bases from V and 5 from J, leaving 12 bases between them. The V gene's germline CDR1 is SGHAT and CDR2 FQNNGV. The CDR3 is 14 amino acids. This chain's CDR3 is CASSPGARTGELFF. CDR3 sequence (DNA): TGTGCCAGCAGCCCTGGGGCAAGAACCGGGGAGCTGTTTTTT.

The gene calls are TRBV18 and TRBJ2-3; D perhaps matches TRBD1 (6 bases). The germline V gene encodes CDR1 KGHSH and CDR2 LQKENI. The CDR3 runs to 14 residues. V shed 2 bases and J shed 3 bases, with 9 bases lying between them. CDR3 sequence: CASSPGQPTDTQYF. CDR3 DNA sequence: TGTGCCAGCTCACCAGGACAGCCAACAGATACGCAGTATTTT.

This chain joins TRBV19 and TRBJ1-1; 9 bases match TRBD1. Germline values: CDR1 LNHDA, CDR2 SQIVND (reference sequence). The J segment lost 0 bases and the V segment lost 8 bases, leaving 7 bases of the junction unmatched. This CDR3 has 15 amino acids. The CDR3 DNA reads TGTGCCAGTCTGGACAGGGGACTTATGAACACTGAAGCTTTCTTT. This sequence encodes CASLDRGLMNTEAFF. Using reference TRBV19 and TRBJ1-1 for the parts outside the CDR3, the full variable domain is DGGITQSPKYLFRKEGQNVTLSCEQNLNHDAMYWYRQDPGQGLRLIYYSQIVNDFQKGDIAEGYSVSREKKESFPLTVTSAQKNPTAFYLCASLDRGLMNTEAFFGQGTRLTVV.

CDR3 nucleotides: TGTGCCAGCAGCTTAGTATGGCAGGGCAATGAGCAGTTCTTC. This translates into CASSLVWQGNEQFF. This chain joins TRBV7-2 and TRBJ2-1; D might be TRBD1 (5 bases). The CDR3 runs 14 residues. The V gene lost 1 base and the J gene lost 6 bases, with 10 bases spanning the gap. Germline loops: CDR1 SGHTA, CDR2 FQGNSA.

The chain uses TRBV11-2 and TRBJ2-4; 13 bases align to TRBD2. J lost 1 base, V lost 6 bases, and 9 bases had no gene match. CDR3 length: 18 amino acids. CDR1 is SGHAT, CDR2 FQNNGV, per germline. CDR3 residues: CASRPTSGGAGAKNIQYF. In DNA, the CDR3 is TGTGCCAGCAGACCCACTAGCGGGGGGGCTGGGGCCAAAAACATTCAGTACTTC.

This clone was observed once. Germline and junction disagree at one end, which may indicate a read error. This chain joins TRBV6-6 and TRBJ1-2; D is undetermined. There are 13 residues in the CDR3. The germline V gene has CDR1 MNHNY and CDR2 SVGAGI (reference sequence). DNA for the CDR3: TGTGCCAGCAGTTACCCTACCTCCGGCGGAGCTGCCTTC. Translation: CASSYPTSGGAAF.

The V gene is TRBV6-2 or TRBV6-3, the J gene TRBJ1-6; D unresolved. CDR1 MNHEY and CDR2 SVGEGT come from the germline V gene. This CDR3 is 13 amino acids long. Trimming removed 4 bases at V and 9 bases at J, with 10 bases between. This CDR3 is CASSSARGSPLHF. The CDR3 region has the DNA TGTGCCAGCAGTTCCGCACGGGGTTCACCCCTCCACTTT.

In DNA form, the CDR3 reads TGTGCCATCACGGACAGGAACACTGAAGCTTTCTTT. It is translated as CAITDRNTEAFF. V and J are TRBV10-3 and TRBJ1-1, with D possibly being TRBD1 (6 bases). The V end lost 7 bases, the J end lost 1 base, and 7 bases lay between the germline ends. This CDR3 contains 12 residues. Germline V gene lookup returns CDR1 ENHRY and CDR2 SYGVKD.